This TCR beta chain was profiled in a study of STAT5B mutations in CD4+ large granular lymphocyte leukemia. Sequencing was performed with immunoSEQ multiplex PCR; in TCRdb, only in-frame clones are kept and a portion is missing. Of 30,000 to 35,000 clones listed, approximately 82% were seen once; the top ten hold 6.5% to 9%. Germline V gene data show CDR1 as MNHNS and CDR2 as SASEGT. The CDR3 is made up of 15 amino acids. The V end lost 3 bases, the J end lost 8 bases, and 16 bases lay between the germline ends. Material for sequencing was CD4+ T cells from blood buffy coats. The source is a human donor in good health. V and J are TRBV6-1 and TRBJ1-4; possible D gene TRBD1, 5 bases. The CDR3 loop is CASSDPGRGGEKLFF. CDR3 DNA sequence: TGTGCCAGCAGTGACCCGGGGCGTGGAGGAGAAAAACTGTTTTTT.